This is a list of T cell receptor beta chains from one sample in a study of CD8 T cells in ankylosing spondylitis. TCRdb reprocessed the 5' RACE reads with MiXCR, giving one entry per CDR3 protein. The sample lists about 360,000 distinct CDR3 sequences, roughly 20% occurring once. Source material: blood, either unsorted or a sorted T cell fraction (not recorded which). The receptors were gathered from a male donor with ankylosing spondylitis or in good health (not recorded which). CDR3s include the opening cysteine and the closing phenylalanine or tryptophan. D genes are given only for firm matches. Clone size is given for some rows only: seen once, a few or many times, or a class if the clone is expanded.

v_call	clone_size	d_call	j_call	cdr3_nt	cdr3_aa
TRBV12-3/TRBV12-4	-	-	TRBJ1-4	TGTGCCAGCAGTTTAGAGGCAATTAATGAAAAACTGTTTTTT	CASSLEAINEKLFF
TRBV7-9	few	-	TRBJ2-2	TGTGCCAGCAGCTTAAGACACCCGATCACCGGGGAGCTGTTTTTT	CASSLRHPITGELFF
TRBV5-1	-	-	TRBJ2-1	TGCGCCAGCAGCTTGGTGGTGGCGCTTTCCTACAATGAGCAGTTCTTC	CASSLVVALSYNEQFF
TRBV29-1	many	TRBD1	TRBJ2-7	TGCAGCGTTGGAGCCGGGACAGGTTACGAGCAGTACTTC	CSVGAGTGYEQYF
TRBV14	-	-	TRBJ2-5	TGTGCCAGCAGCCAAGATGGGACGGAACAAGAGACCCAGTACTTC	CASSQDGTEQETQYF
TRBV20-1	few	-	TRBJ2-5	TGCAGTGCTAGTTTCGGGACTCCCACAGGGGAGACCCAGTACTTC	CSASFGTPTGETQYF
TRBV5-6	-	-	TRBJ2-1	TGTGCCAGCAGCTTGCGTAGGGCTTTCAATGAGCAGTTCTTC	CASSLRRAFNEQFF
TRBV5-4	-	-	TRBJ2-2	TGTGCCAGCAGAGACCAGGGGAACACCGGGGAGCTGTTTTTT	CASRDQGNTGELFF
TRBV20-1	-	TRBD1	TRBJ2-7	TGCAGTGCTAGAGGGACAGGACTCTACGAGCAGTACTTC	CSARGTGLYEQYF
TRBV29-1	-	-	TRBJ2-5	TGCAGCGTCGAGGGGGTTGATCGACAAGAGACCCAGTACTTC	CSVEGVDRQETQYF
TRBV12-3/TRBV12-4	-	-	TRBJ2-5	TGTGCCACACGTAGCCTGAGCCGAGAGACCCAGTACTTC	CATRSLSRETQYF
TRBV5-5	-	-	TRBJ2-1	TGTGCCAGCAGCTTGGCAAGGGTTTTATATGAGCAGTTCTTC	CASSLARVLYEQFF
TRBV3-1	once	-	TRBJ2-7	TGTGCCAGCAGCCATGGGAGCGGTTTCCCCTACGAGCAGTACTTC	CASSHGSGFPYEQYF
TRBV7-9	few	-	TRBJ1-2	TGTGCCAGCAGCTTAGCGGCCAGCAATGGCTACACCTTC	CASSLAASNGYTF
TRBV2	-	-	TRBJ1-1	TGTGCCAGCACCCCCCTAGGGGACGCTGAAGCTTTCTTT	CASTPLGDAEAFF
TRBV19	few	TRBD1	TRBJ1-2	TGTGCCAGCGCCCCGGGGACAGGGGGCAACTATGGCTACACCTTC	CASAPGTGGNYGYTF
TRBV7-2	-	-	TRBJ2-1	TGTGCCAGCAGCTCCGGGGGAGACAGGGCGCCGTTCTTC	CASSSGGDRAPFF
TRBV19	few	-	TRBJ2-1	TGTGCCAGTAGTATAGTGGGGGGTGAGCAGTTCTTC	CASSIVGGEQFF
TRBV10-2	-	-	TRBJ2-7	TGCGCCAGCAGTGAGTCGAAGGGGCGCCGATTTAAGCAGTACTTC	CASSESKGRRFKQYF
TRBV29-1	-	-	TRBJ2-7	TGCAGCGTTTGGCCAGCTCTTTCCCACGAGCAGTACTTC	CSVWPALSHEQYF
TRBV10-1	few	-	TRBJ2-7	TGCGCCAGCAGCGCTGAAACCTCCTACGAGCAGTACTTC	CASSAETSYEQYF
TRBV6-2/TRBV6-3	-	-	TRBJ2-2	TGTGCCAGCAGTTACTCGATATTTGGGGCAGGATCGAACACCGGGGAGCTGTTTTTT	CASSYSIFGAGSNTGELFF
TRBV29-1	few	TRBD1	TRBJ1-1	TGCAGCGTTGGCGCAGGGGGCGAAAGCACTGAAGCTTTCTTT	CSVGAGGESTEAFF
TRBV7-9	few	TRBD2	TRBJ2-1	TGTGCCAGCAGCTTCCAGGAGCGGGGGGCATACAATGAGCAGTTCTTC	CASSFQERGAYNEQFF
TRBV29-1	few	-	TRBJ1-6	TGCAGCGTTGAAACCCCCGGGCCAGGGCGATCTATCCACTTT	CSVETPGPGRSIHF
TRBV7-9	-	TRBD1	TRBJ2-2	TGTGCCAGCAGCTCAACCGGGACAGCGAACACCGGGGAGCTGTTTTTT	CASSSTGTANTGELFF
TRBV4-1	-	-	TRBJ2-1	TGCGCCAGCAGCCCCGGACACTACAATGAGCAGTTCTTC	CASSPGHYNEQFF
TRBV20-1	few	TRBD2	TRBJ2-7	TGCAGTGCCCATGGGACTAGCGGTTACTACGAGCAGTACTTC	CSAHGTSGYYEQYF
TRBV7-9	few	-	TRBJ1-2	TGTGCCAGCAGCTTAGACCACAGGATTCCTAACTATGGCTACACCTTC	CASSLDHRIPNYGYTF
TRBV27	few	TRBD2	TRBJ2-3	TGTGCCAGCAGTTTTTACCCACGGGGACTAGCGGGGACTTCTAGCACAGATACGCAGTATTTT	CASSFYPRGLAGTSSTDTQYF
TRBV7-8	-	TRBD2	TRBJ2-2	TGTGCCAGCAGCTTACCGGGACTAGCGGGGGGCACGAACACCGGGGAGCTGTTTTTT	CASSLPGLAGGTNTGELFF
TRBV29-1	few	TRBD1	TRBJ2-1	TGCAGCACTTGGGGGTCAGGGGGATCCTACAATGAGCAGTTCTTC	CSTWGSGGSYNEQFF
TRBV4-1	once	-	TRBJ1-1	TGCGCCAGCAGCCCCCTTACAGGGCTTAACACTGAAGCTTTCTTT	CASSPLTGLNTEAFF
TRBV20-1	few	-	TRBJ2-5	TGCAGTGTGGAGGACATACAAGAGACCCAGTACTTC	CSVEDIQETQYF
TRBV6-5	-	-	TRBJ2-1	TGTGCCAGCAGTTACCCGGGACTCATCCATGAGCAGTTCTTC	CASSYPGLIHEQFF
TRBV3-1	-	-	TRBJ1-2	TGTGCCAGCAGCCCAGGGACCTATGGCTACACCTTC	CASSPGTYGYTF
TRBV27	few	-	TRBJ1-1	TGTGCCAGCAGTTATCGATCAGGGGAGGGCACTGAAGCTTTCTTT	CASSYRSGEGTEAFF
TRBV13	-	-	TRBJ2-1	TGTGCCAGCAGCGCGATGTTATACAATGAGCAGTTCTTC	CASSAMLYNEQFF
TRBV27	few	-	TRBJ2-7	TGTGCCAGCAACCAGGGGGGGCCCGCCTCCTACGAGCAGTACTTC	CASNQGGPASYEQYF
TRBV27	few	-	TRBJ2-5	TGTGCCAGCAAGGAAGTAATGGGGCCCGAGGGAAGAGAGACCCAGTACTTC	CASKEVMGPEGRETQYF
TRBV7-6	-	-	TRBJ2-3	TGTGCCAGCAGTTACGACTACCTGAGCACAGATACGCAGTATTTT	CASSYDYLSTDTQYF
TRBV12-3/TRBV12-4	-	-	TRBJ1-4	TGTGCCAGCAGCCTACGGGGTATGGGTGAAAAACTGTTTTTT	CASSLRGMGEKLFF
TRBV9	-	TRBD1	TRBJ2-7	TGTGCCAGCAGCTCAAGTAGACAGGGAAGCTCCTACGAGCAGTACTTC	CASSSSRQGSSYEQYF
TRBV20-1	few	-	TRBJ1-2	TGCAGTGCTCCAGGGGTACCGAATGGCTACACCTTC	CSAPGVPNGYTF
TRBV9	few	-	TRBJ2-1	TGTGCCAGCAGCGTAGGGCAGCCCTACAATGAGCAGTTCTTC	CASSVGQPYNEQFF
TRBV12-3/TRBV12-4	-	-	TRBJ1-2	TGTGCCAGCAGTTTCTCAGGGAGCATCTATGGCTACACCTTC	CASSFSGSIYGYTF
TRBV3-1	many	-	TRBJ2-7	TGTGCCAGCAGCCAATTCTCCTACGAGCAGTACTTC	CASSQFSYEQYF
TRBV9	-	-	TRBJ2-3	TGTGCCAGCAGCGTAGACGGTAGCACAGATACGCAGTATTTT	CASSVDGSTDTQYF
TRBV11-2	-	-	TRBJ2-7	TGTGCCAGCAGCTTAGATCTACCGGATAACTCCTACGAGCAGTACTTC	CASSLDLPDNSYEQYF
TRBV7-3	once	TRBD2	TRBJ2-5	TGTGCCAGCAGCTTAACGGGACTAGCGGGGGAGGAGACCCAGTACTTC	CASSLTGLAGEETQYF
TRBV5-6	-	-	TRBJ2-3	TGTGCCAGCAGCATCCCAGCAACAGATACGCAGTATTTT	CASSIPATDTQYF
TRBV7-2	few	TRBD2	TRBJ2-7	TGTGCCAGCAGCTTAGTCCCTAGCGGGGGGGTAATAGAGCAGTACTTC	CASSLVPSGGVIEQYF
TRBV12-3/TRBV12-4	few	-	TRBJ1-1	TGTGCCAGCAGTTTTAGCGTCGGGACTGAAGCTTTCTTT	CASSFSVGTEAFF
TRBV7-9	few	TRBD2	TRBJ2-1	TGTGCCAGCAGCTTAGCACTAGCGGATTATACAAATGAGCAGTTCTTC	CASSLALADYTNEQFF
TRBV7-9	-	-	TRBJ2-7	TGTGCCAGCAGCTTAAAGGGCCTCTACGAGCAGTACTTC	CASSLKGLYEQYF
TRBV5-5	few	TRBD2	TRBJ2-1	TGTGCCAGCAGACCCGGGCTAGCGGGGGCCTACAATGAGCAGTTCTTC	CASRPGLAGAYNEQFF
TRBV7-9	few	TRBD2	TRBJ2-7	TGTGCCAGCAGCACACCTTTAGCGGGAAAATCCGACGAGCAGTACTTC	CASSTPLAGKSDEQYF